Given below is one T cell receptor beta chain in context. It has no known antigen specificity. Sequence at one end of the junction differs from germline and may be a read error. The CDR3 regions of human TCRbeta chains were subjected to immunosequencing. As for the authors' bioinformatics: TCRs in the repertoires were compared against a reference library of SARS-CoV-2-specific TCRs that had been generated with the MIRA antigen-specificity platform. Breadth was defined as the fraction of unique TCRs that were SARS-CoV-2-associated, and depth was defined as the fraction of total T cells that were SARS-CoV-2-associated. Using the MIRA data, every spike-specific TCR was mapped to the spike region that the TCR reacted to and assigned to either a CD4 or a CD8 class. Log10-transformed breadth and depth values were compared by one-way ANOVA with Sidak's multiple comparisons tests. Not all clones reach the TCRdb copy of this immuneACCESS table, which keeps in-frame sequences only. Checked studies attribute under half of the gap to unresolved V genes and leave the rest unexplained. The V and J calls and clone size were taken over from that table, and D and trimming were inferred from the DNA. The sample table shows about 170,000 clones, and 90% to 95% are seen once. About 4% of the sample goes to the ten largest clones.

The label giving this sample's time point can be read as: baseline before first vaccination. Vaccinee samples were obtained from the UK trials COV001 and COV002, which included a single-blind randomized controlled phase 2/3 trial of AZD1222 (ChAdOx1 nCoV-19) in healthy adults. Trial participant PBMC samples were collected at day 0 and day 28 after the second dose for TCRbeta chain sequencing. The CDR3 runs 14 amino acids, cysteine and phenylalanine included. Just CDR3 DNA is preserved here, 42 bases in frame from base 1. Looking up the germline V gene yields CDR1 SGHRS and CDR2 YFSETQ. This specimen belongs to a study of T cell responses to AZD1222 COVID-19 vaccine (dated by TCRdb to about 2021). Study-wide context: Because spike-specific TCR depth and breadth did not differ between the two schedules, AZD1222 recipients who got a second dose at roughly 4 weeks were pooled with those who got a second dose at roughly 12 weeks. A total of over 230 trial participants underwent TCR sequencing, of whom approximately 200 had received two doses of AZD1222 and about 26 had received two doses of the MenACWY control vaccine. Trial participants were enrolled into age subgroups of 18-55, 56-69 and 70-plus years, which contained about 160, 30 and 59 TCR-sequenced participants, respectively.

Findings and caveats that apply to the study as a whole: Conclusions about previously exposed vaccinees are limited, since just six AZD1222 recipients were seropositive for SARS-CoV-2 at baseline. The 56-69-year group was small, and its depth increase did not reach significance, likely because of low power. Participants were mostly white British, with more females than males. The authors suggested clonal diversity may have been underestimated. No day 14 peak-response samples were available, so repertoires were characterized only after the peak T cell response. Vaccine-associated CD4 TCRs spanned the whole spike protein, with dominant responses in regions 160-218 and 743-854. Nearly half of unique spike-specific TCRs reportedly recognized epitopes outside regions mutated in the B.1.351 and B.1.1.7 variants. Spike-specific TCR breadth and depth rose significantly after two AZD1222 doses compared with day 0 and with MenACWY recipients.

The sample here was peripheral blood, taken on day 0 of AZD1222 vaccination. The TCR originated in an adult in good health. Recombination linked TRBV5-1 to TRBJ2-7; the D gene is not confidently resolved. The nucleotide sequence is TGCGCCAGCAGTTTGGGCTTATTTTCCTACGAGCAGTACTTC. Its translation reads: CASSLGLFSYEQYF.